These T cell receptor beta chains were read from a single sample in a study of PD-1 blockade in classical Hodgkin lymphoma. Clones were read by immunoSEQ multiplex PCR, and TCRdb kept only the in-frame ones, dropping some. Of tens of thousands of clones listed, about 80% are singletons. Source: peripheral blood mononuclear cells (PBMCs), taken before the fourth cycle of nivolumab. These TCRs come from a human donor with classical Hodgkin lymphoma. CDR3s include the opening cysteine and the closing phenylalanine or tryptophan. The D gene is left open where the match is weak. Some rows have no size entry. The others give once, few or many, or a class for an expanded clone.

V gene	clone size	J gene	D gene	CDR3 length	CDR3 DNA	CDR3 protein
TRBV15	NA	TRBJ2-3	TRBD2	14	TGTGCCACGGAGTTTAGCGGGATGACAGATACGCAGTATTTT	CATEFSGMTDTQYF
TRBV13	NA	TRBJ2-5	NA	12	TGTGCCAGCAGCTTATCATCGGAGACCCAGTACTTC	CASSLSSETQYF
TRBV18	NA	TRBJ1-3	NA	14	TGTGCCAGCTCATTTAGTCCTGATGGAAACACCATATATTTT	CASSFSPDGNTIYF
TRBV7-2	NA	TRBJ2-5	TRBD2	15	TGTGCCAGCAGCCCCAACAGCGGGGGGGCAGAGACCCAGTACTTC	CASSPNSGGAETQYF
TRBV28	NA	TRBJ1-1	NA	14	TGTGCCACCCGGAGCCCGGCAGGCACCACTGAAGCTTTCTTT	CATRSPAGTTEAFF
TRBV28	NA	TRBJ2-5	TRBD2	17	TGTGCCAGCAGAGGCCTTAAGCGGGGGGGGTTCGCGGAGACCCAGTACTTC	CASRGLKRGGFAETQYF
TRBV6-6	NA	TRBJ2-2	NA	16	TGTGCCAGCAGCGCCTTGGGGTACGAGAACACCGGGGAGCTGTTTTTT	CASSALGYENTGELFF
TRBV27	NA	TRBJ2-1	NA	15	TGTGCCAGCAAATCCGGGGGTGTCTCCTACAATGAGCAGTTCTTC	CASKSGGVSYNEQFF
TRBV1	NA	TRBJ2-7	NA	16	TGCACCAGCAGCCAAGGGGGCGGGGGGAGGACCTACGAGCAGTACTTC	CTSSQGGGGRTYEQYF
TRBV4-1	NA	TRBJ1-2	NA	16	TGCGCCAGCAGCCAAGACTTCCCGGGAATTTATTACGGCTACACCTTC	CASSQDFPGIYYGYTF
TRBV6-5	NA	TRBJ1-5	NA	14	TGTGCCAGCAGTGTGTTGCAGGGCAATCAGCCCCAGCATTTT	CASSVLQGNQPQHF
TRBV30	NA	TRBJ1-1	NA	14	TGTGCCTGGAGTGTCGGGCCTTTGAACACTGAAGCTTTCTTT	CAWSVGPLNTEAFF
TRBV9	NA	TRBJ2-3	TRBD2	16	TGTGCCAGCAGCGTAGCTAGCGGGAGGACAGCAGATACGCAGTATTTT	CASSVASGRTADTQYF
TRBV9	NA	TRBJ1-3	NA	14	TGTGCCAGCAGCGCCGACAGCTCTGGAAACACCATATATTTT	CASSADSSGNTIYF
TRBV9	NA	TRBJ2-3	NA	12	TGTGCCAGCAAGGGGGGCGAGGATACGCAGTATTTT	CASKGGEDTQYF
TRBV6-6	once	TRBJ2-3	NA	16	TGTGCCAGCAGGACCACAAACCTAGCGTTCACAGATACGCAGTATTTT	CASRTTNLAFTDTQYF
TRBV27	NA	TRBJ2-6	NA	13	TGTGCCAGCAGTTTGGCTGGGGCCAACGTCCTGACTTTC	CASSLAGANVLTF
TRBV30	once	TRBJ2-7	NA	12	TGTGCCTGGAATGCGGGGACCTACGAGCAGTACTTC	CAWNAGTYEQYF
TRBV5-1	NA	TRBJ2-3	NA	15	TGCGCCAGCAGCTTTAGCCGCCCAAGCACAGATACGCAGTATTTT	CASSFSRPSTDTQYF
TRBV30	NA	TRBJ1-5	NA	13	TGTGCCTGGAGTGTAGGGCAGAATCAGCCCCAGCATTTT	CAWSVGQNQPQHF
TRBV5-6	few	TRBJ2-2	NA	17	TGTGCCAGCAGCTTGGATCCTCGGGGGACGGGCACCGGGGAGCTGTTTTTT	CASSLDPRGTGTGELFF
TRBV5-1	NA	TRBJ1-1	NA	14	TGCGCCAGCAGCATCCTGGACGGATCTGGTGAAGCTTTCTTT	CASSILDGSGEAFF
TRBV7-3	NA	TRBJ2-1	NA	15	TGTGCCAGCAGCTTACTCGGGCCCTCCTACAATGAGCAGTTCTTC	CASSLLGPSYNEQFF
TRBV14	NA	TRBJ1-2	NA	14	TGTGCCAGCAGCCCCCGCCCGGGTGAGGTTGGCTACACCTTC	CASSPRPGEVGYTF
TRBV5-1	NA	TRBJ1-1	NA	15	TGCGCCAGCAGCCCGCAGGGACTGCCGAACACTGAAGCTTTCTTT	CASSPQGLPNTEAFF
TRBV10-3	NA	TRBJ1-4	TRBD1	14	TGTGCCATCAGTAGACAGGGTGGGACAGAAAAACTGTTTTTT	CAISRQGGTEKLFF
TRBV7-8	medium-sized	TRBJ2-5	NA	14	TGTGCCAGCAGCCTTTGGACAGCTCAAGAGACCCAGTACTTC	CASSLWTAQETQYF
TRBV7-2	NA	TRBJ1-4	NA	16	TGTGCCAGCAGCCGTCGACAGATTGCAACTAATGAAAAACTGTTTTTT	CASSRRQIATNEKLFF
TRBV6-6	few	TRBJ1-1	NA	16	TGTGCCAGCAGGGCCCTAGGCGGGGGTAAAGGCACTGAAGCTTTCTTT	CASRALGGGKGTEAFF
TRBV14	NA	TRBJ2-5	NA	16	TGTGCCAGCAGCCGTTTAGTACAGGGTCCTCAAGAGACCCAGTACTTC	CASSRLVQGPQETQYF
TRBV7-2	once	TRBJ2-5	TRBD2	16	TGTGCCAGCAGCCCAGCGGCCGGGACTAGCCAAGAGACCCAGTACTTC	CASSPAAGTSQETQYF
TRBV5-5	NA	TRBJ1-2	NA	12	TGTGCCAGCAGCTTGGTAGATCGTGGCTACACCTTC	CASSLVDRGYTF
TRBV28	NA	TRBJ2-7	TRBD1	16	TGTGCCAGCAGTTCGACAGACAGGGATGTATCCTACGAGCAGTACTTC	CASSSTDRDVSYEQYF
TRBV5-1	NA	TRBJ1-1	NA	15	TGCGCCAGCAGCCCTTGGGGTCAGGGCGATACTGAAGCTTTCTTT	CASSPWGQGDTEAFF
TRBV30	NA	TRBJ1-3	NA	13	TGTGCCTGGATGTCGAGGCCCGGAAACACCATATATTTT	CAWMSRPGNTIYF
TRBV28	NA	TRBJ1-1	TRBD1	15	TGTGCCAGCAGTCCTATGACAGGGAGGGGAACTGAAGCTTTCTTT	CASSPMTGRGTEAFF
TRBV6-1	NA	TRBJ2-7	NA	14	TGTGCCAGCAGTGGCCCCCCTCGGGGGCTCGGGCAGTACTTC	CASSGPPRGLGQYF
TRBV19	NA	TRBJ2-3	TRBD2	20	TGTGCCAGTAGTATAGTAGCTTGGACTAGCGGGGGCCATAGCACAGATACGCAGTATTTT	CASSIVAWTSGGHSTDTQYF
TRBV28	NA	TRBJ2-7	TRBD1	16	TGTGCCAGCAGTCCCCCCGGGACAGGGGTGACCTACGAGCAGTACTTC	CASSPPGTGVTYEQYF
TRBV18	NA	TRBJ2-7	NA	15	TGTGCCAGCTCACCCGATGTTGGAGGGGCGTACGAGCAGTACTTC	CASSPDVGGAYEQYF
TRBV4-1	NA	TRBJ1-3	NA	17	TGCGCCAGCAGCCAAGGTCCAGATTGGGGCGGTGGAAACACCATATATTTT	CASSQGPDWGGGNTIYF
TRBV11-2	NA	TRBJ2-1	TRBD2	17	TGTGCCAGCAGCCCCTGGGGTAGCGGGGACTCCTACAATGAGCAGTTCTTC	CASSPWGSGDSYNEQFF
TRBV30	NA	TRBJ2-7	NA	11	TGTGCCTGGAGTGTACTGACAGAGCAGTACTTC	CAWSVLTEQYF